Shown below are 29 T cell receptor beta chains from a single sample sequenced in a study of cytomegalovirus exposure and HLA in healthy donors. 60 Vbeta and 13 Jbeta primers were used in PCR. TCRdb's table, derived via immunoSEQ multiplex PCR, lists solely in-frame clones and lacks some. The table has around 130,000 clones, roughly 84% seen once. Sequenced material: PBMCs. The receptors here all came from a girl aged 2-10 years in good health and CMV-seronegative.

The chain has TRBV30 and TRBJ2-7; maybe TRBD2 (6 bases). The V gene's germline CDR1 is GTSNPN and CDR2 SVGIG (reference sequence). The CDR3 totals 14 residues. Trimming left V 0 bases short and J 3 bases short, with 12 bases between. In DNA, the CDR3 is TGTGCCTGGAGTGTAAAACTAGCAGTCTACGAGCAGTACTTC. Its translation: CAWSVKLAVYEQYF.

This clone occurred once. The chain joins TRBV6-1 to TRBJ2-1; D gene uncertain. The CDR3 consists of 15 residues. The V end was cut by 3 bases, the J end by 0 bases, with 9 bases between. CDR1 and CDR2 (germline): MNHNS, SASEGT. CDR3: CASSEWASSYNEQFF. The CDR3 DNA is TGTGCCAGCAGTGAGTGGGCGAGCTCCTACAATGAGCAGTTCTTC.

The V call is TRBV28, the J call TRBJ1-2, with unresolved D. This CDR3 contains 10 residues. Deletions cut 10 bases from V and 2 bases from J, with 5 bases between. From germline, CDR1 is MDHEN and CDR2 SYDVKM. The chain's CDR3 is CATQNYGYTF. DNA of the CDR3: TGTGCCACCCAAAACTATGGCTACACCTTC.

The CDR3 DNA follows: TGCGCCAGCAGCCCGGTATCAAGGGGGCTCGAAAAACTGTTTTTT. Residues: CASSPVSRGLEKLFF. The rearrangement uses TRBV4-1 and TRBJ1-4; 7 bases line up with TRBD1. The CDR3 covers 15 residues. Germline CDR1 MGHRA, CDR2 YSYEKL. Unmatched junction bases numbered 10, after V lost 4 bases and J lost 8 bases.

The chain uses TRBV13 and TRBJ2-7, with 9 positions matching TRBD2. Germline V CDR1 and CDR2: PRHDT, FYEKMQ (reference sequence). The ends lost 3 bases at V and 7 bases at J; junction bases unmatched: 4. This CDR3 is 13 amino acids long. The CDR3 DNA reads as TGTGCCAGCAGCTTCGGGCTAGCGGGGGAGCAGTACTTC. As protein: CASSFGLAGEQYF.

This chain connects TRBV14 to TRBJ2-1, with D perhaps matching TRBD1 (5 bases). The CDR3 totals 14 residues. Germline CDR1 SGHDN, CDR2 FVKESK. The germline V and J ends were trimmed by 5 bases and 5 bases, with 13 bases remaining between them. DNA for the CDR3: TGTGCCAGCAGCTCTTGGGGCTTAAACAATGAGCAGTTCTTC. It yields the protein CASSSWGLNNEQFF.

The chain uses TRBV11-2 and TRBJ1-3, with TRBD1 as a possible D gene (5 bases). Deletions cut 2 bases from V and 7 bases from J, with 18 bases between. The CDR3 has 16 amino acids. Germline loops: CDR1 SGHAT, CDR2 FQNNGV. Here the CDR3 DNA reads TGTGCCAGCAGCTTAAGCTGGGGCGGGACGTGGAACACCATATATTTT. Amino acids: CASSLSWGGTWNTIYF.

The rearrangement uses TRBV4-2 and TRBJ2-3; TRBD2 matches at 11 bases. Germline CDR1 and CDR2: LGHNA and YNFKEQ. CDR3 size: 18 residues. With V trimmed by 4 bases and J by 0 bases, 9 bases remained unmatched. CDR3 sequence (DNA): TGTGCCAGCAGCCGAAGACTAGCGGGATCTCCTAGCACAGATACGCAGTATTTT. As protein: CASSRRLAGSPSTDTQYF.

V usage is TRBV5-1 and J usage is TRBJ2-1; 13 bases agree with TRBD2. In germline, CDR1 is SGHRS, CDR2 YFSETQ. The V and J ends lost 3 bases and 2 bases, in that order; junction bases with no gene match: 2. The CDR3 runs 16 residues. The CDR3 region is CASSSGTSGAYNEQFF. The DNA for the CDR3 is TGCGCCAGCAGCTCGGGGACTAGCGGGGCCTACAATGAGCAGTTCTTC.

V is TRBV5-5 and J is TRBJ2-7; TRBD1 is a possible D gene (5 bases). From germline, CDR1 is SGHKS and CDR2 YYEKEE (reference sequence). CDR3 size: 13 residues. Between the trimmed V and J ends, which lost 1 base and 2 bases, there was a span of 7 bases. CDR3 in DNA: TGTGCCAGCAGCTTGTTGACAGCCTACGAGCAGTACTTC. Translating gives CASSLLTAYEQYF.

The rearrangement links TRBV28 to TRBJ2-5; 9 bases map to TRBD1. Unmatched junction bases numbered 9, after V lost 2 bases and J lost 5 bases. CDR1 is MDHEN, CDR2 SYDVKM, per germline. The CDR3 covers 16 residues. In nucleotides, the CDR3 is TGTGCCAGCAGTTTAACCAACAGGGGGCTGAGGGAGACCCAGTACTTC. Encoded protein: CASSLTNRGLRETQYF.

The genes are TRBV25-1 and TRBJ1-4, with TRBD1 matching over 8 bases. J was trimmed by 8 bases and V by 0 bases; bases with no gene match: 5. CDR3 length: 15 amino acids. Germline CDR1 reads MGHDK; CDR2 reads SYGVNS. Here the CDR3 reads CASSEYGRGREKLFF. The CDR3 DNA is TGTGCCAGCAGTGAATACGGCAGGGGGCGGGAAAAACTGTTTTTT. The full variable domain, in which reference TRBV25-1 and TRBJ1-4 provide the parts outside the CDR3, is EADIYQTPRYLVIGTGKKITLECSQTMGHDKMYWYQQDPGMELHLIHYSYGVNSTEKGDLSSESTVSRIRTEHFPLTLESARPSHTSQYLCASSEYGRGREKLFFGSGTQLSVL.

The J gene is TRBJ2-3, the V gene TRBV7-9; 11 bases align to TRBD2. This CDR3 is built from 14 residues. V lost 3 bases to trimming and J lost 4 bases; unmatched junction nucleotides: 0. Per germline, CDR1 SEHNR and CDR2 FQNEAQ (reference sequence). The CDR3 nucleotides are TGTGCCAGCAGCTTTAGCGGGGGGGCAGATACGCAGTATTTT. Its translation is CASSFSGGADTQYF.

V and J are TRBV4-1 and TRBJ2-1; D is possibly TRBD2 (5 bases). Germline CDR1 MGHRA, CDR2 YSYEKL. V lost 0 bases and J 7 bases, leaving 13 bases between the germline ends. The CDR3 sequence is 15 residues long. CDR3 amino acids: CASSQELATTNEQFF. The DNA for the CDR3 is TGCGCCAGCAGCCAAGAGTTAGCGACAACGAATGAGCAGTTCTTC.

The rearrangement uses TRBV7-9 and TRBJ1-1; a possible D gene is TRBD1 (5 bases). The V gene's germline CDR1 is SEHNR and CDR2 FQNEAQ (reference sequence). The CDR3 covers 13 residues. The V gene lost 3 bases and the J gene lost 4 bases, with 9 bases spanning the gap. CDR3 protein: CASSLGGGTEAFF. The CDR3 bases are TGTGCCAGCAGCTTGGGGGGAGGCACTGAAGCTTTCTTT.

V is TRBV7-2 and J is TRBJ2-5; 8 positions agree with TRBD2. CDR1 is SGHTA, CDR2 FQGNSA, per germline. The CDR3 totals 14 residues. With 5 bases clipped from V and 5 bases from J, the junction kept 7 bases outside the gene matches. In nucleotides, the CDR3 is TGTGCCAGCAGCCCGGGACTAGGAGGGGAGACCCAGTACTTC. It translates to CASSPGLGGETQYF.

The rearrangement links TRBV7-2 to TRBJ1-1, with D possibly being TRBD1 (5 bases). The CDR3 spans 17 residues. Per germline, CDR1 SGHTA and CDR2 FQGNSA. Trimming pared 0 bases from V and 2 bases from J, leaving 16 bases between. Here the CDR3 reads CASSLAAGSVFNTEAFF. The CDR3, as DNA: TGTGCCAGCAGCTTAGCGGCAGGGTCTGTTTTTAACACTGAAGCTTTCTTT.

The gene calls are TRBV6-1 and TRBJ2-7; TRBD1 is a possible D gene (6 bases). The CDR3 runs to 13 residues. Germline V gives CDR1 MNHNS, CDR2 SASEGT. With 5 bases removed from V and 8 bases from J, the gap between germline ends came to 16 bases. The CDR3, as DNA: TGTGCCAGCAGTTTAACCGGGACACCTAAGCAGTACTTC. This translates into CASSLTGTPKQYF.

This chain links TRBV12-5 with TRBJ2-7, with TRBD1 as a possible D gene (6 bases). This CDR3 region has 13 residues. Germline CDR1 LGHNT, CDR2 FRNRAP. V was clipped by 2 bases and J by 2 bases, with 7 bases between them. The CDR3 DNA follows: TGTGCTAGTGGTTTGTCAGGGGCCTACGAGCAGTACTTC. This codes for CASGLSGAYEQYF. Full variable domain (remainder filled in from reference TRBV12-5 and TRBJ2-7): DARVTQTPRHKVTEMGQEVTMRCQPILGHNTVFWYRQTMMQGLELLAYFRNRAPLDDSGMPKDRFSAEMPDATLATLKIQPSEPRDSAVYFCASGLSGAYEQYFGPGTRLTVT.

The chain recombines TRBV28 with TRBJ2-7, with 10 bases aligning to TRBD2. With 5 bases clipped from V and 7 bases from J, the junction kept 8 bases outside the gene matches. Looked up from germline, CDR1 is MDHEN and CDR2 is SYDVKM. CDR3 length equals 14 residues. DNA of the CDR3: TGTGCCAGCAGTCCCCAACTAGCGGGAAGTGAGCAGTACTTC. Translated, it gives CASSPQLAGSEQYF.

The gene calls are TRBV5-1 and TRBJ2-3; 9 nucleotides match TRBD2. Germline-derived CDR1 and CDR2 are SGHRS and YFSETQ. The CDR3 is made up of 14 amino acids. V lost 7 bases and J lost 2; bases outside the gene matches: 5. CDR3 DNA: TGCGCCAGCCGTAGCGGGGGATACACAGATACGCAGTATTTT. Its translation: CASRSGGYTDTQYF.

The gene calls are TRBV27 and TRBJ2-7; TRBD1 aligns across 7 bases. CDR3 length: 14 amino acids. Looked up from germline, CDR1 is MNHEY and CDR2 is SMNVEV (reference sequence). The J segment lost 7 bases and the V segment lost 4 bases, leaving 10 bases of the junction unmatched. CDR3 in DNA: TGTGCCAGCAGTTCCCTCTACAGGGGCCCGGAGCAGTACTTC. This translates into CASSSLYRGPEQYF.

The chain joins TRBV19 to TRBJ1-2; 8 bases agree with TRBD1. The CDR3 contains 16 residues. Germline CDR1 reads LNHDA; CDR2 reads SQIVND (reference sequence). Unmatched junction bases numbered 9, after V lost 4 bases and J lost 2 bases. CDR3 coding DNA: TGTGCCAGTAGTAGCCAGGGGGCGAGAGGGAACTATGGCTACACCTTC. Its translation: CASSSQGARGNYGYTF.

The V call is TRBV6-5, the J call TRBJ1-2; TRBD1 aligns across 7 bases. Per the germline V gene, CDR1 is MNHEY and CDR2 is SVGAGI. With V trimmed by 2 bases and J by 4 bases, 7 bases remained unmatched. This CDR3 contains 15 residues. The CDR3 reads CASSYGLGTAYGYTF. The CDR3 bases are TGTGCCAGCAGTTACGGGCTCGGGACAGCCTATGGCTACACCTTC.

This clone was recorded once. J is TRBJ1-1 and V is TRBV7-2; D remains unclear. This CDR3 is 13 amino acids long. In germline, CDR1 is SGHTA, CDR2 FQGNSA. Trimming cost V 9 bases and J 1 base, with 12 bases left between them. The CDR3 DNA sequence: TGTGCCAGTAGAGCTTTTGGGAACACTGAAGCTTTCTTT. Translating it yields CASRAFGNTEAFF.

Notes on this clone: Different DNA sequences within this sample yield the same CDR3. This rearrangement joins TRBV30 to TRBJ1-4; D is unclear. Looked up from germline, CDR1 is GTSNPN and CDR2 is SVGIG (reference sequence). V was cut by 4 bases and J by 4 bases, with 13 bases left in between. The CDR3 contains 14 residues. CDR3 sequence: CAWTTSGVNEKLFF. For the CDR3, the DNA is TGTGCCTGGACTACCAGCGGGGTTAATGAAAAACTGTTTTTT. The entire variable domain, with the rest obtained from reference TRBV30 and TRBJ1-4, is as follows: SQTIHQWPATLVQPVGSPLSLECTVEGTSNPNLYWYRQAAGRGLQLLFYSVGIGQISSEVPQNLSASRPQDRQFILSSKKLLLSDSGFYLCAWTTSGVNEKLFFGSGTQLSVL.

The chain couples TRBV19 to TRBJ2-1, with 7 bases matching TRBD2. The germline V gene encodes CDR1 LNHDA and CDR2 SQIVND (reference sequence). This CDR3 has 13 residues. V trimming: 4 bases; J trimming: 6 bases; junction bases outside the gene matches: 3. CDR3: CASSTWGGNEQFF. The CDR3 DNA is TGTGCCAGTAGTACTTGGGGGGGCAATGAGCAGTTCTTC.

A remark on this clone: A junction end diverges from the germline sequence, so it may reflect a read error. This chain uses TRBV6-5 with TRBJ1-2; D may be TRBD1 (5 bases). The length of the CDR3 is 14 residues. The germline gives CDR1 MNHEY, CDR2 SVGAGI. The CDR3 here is CASSDSGRVYGYTF. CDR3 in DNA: TGTGCCAGCAGTGACTCCGGCAGGGTGTATGGCTACACCTTC.

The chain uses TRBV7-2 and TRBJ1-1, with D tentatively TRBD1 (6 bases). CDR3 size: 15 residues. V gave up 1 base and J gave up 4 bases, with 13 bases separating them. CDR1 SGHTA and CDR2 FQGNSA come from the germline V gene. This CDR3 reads CASSLVQGRVTEAFF. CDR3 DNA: TGTGCCAGCAGCTTAGTGCAGGGGCGAGTCACTGAAGCTTTCTTT.